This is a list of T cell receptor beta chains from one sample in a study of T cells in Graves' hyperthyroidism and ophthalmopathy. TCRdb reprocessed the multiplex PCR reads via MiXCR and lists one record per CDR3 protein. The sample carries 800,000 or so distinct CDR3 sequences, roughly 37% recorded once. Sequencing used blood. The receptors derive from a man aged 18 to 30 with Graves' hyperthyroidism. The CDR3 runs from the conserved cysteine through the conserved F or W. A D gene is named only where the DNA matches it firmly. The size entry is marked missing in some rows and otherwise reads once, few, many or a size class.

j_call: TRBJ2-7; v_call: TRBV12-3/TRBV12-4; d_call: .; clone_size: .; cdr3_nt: TGTGCCAGCAGTTTAACCGGGGTAGGGGCCGAGCAGTACTTC; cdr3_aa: CASSLTGVGAEQYF
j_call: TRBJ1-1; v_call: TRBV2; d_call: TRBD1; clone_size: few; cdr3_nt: TGTGCCAGCACCGGGACAGGGGGCGCCCAGGGTGAAGCTTTCTTT; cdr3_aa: CASTGTGGAQGEAFF
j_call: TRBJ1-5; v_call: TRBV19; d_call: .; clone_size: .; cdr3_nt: TGTGCCAGTGACTCAAATGACAGCCGCAATCAGCCCCAGCATTTT; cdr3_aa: CASDSNDSRNQPQHF
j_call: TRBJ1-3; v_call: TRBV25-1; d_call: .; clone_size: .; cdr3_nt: TGTGCCAGCAGTTCCGAGACCTTCGAAAACACCATATATTTT; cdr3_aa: CASSSETFENTIYF
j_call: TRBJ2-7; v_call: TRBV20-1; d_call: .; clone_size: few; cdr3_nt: TGCAGTGCTAGAGATCAAACAGGCTCCGCCGAGCAGTACTTC; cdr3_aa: CSARDQTGSAEQYF
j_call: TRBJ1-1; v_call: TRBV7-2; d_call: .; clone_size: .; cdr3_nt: TGTGCCAGCAGCTTAGTAGGGGCTGAGAACACTGAAGCTTTCTTT; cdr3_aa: CASSLVGAENTEAFF
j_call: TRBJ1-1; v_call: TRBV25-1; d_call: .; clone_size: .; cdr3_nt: TGTGCCAGCAGTAGAAACATGGACGACGCTGAAGCTTTCTTT; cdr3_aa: CASSRNMDDAEAFF
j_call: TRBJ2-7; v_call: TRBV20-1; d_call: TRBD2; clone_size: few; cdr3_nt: TGCAGGGCACCTTCTAGCGGGAGCTCCTACGAGCAGTACTTC; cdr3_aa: CRAPSSGSSYEQYF
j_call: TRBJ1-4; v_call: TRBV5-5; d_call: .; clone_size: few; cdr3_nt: TGTGCCAGCAGCTTGGAAGTGGAGGCCTTCCACCGGGAGGGACTGTTTTTT; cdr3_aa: CASSLEVEAFHREGLFF
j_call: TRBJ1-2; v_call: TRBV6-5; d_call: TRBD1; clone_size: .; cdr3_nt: TGTGCCAGCAGGGGACAGGGGCATTCCAACTATGGCTACACCTTC; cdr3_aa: CASRGQGHSNYGYTF
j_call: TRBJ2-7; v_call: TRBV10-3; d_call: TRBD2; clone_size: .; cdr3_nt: TGTGCCAGCTGTAGCGGGAGCCAGTACGAGCAGTACTTC; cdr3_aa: CASCSGSQYEQYF
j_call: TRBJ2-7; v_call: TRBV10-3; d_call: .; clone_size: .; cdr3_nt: TGTGCCAGCAGCCAAGGAGGGCTGGCCGAGCAGTACTTC; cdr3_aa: CASSQGGLAEQYF
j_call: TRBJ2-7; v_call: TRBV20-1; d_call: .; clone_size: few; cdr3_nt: TGCAGTGCTAGCGGCCGGGACGGCCTGTCCTACGAGCAGTACTTC; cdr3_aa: CSASGRDGLSYEQYF
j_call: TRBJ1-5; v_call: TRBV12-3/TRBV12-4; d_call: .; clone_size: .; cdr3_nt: TGTGCCAGCAGTCTGAATTCTCAGGGTCACAATCAGCCCCAGCATTTT; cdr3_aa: CASSLNSQGHNQPQHF
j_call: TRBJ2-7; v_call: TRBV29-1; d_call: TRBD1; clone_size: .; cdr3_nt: TGCAGCGGGAGGCGACAGGGGAACGAGCAGTACTTC; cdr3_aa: CSGRRQGNEQYF
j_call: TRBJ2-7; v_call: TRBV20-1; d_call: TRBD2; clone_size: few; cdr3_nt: TGCAGTGCTAGCGGGCTAGCGGGAGTTAACTCCTACGAGCAGTACTTC; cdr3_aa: CSASGLAGVNSYEQYF
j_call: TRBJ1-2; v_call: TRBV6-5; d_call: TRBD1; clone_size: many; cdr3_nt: TGTGCCAGCAGTTCACTGACAGGGGGAGGATCTGGCTACACCTTC; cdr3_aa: CASSSLTGGGSGYTF
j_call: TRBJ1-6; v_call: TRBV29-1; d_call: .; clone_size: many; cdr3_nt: TGCAGCGTTGAGAGTCATTCCTTTAATTCACCCCTCCACTTT; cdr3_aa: CSVESHSFNSPLHF
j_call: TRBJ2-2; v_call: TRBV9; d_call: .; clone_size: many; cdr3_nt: TGTGCCAGCAGCCAGTGGACCCTCGGGGGGGAGCTGTTTTTT; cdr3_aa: CASSQWTLGGELFF
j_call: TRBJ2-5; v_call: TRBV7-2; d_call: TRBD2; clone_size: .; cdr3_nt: TGTGCCAGCAACGAAGCGGGAGGGCCCGGGGAGACCCAGTACTTC; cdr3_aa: CASNEAGGPGETQYF
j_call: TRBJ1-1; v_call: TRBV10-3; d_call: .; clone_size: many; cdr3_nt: TGTGCCATCACGACAGGACCTAACACTGAAGCTTTCTTT; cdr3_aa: CAITTGPNTEAFF
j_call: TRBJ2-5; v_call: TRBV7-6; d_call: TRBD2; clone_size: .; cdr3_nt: TGTGCCAGCAGTCTTCAGACTAGCGGGGGACTAGCGGGAGAGACCCAGTACTTC; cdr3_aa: CASSLQTSGGLAGETQYF
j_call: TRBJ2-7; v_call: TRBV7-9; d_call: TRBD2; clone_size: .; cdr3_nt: TGTGCCAGCAGTCACCCTATGGGCGGGGGGGCCTACGAGCAGTACTTC; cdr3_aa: CASSHPMGGGAYEQYF
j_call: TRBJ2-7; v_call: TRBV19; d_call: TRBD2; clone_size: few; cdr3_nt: TGTGCCAGTAGTTTCCTAGCGGGAGGAAGATACGAGCAGTACTTC; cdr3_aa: CASSFLAGGRYEQYF
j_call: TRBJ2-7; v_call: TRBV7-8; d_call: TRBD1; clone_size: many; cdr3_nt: TGTGCCAGCAGCTTACCACAGGGGAACGAGCAGTACTTC; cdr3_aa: CASSLPQGNEQYF
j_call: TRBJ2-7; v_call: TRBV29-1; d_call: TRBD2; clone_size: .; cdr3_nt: TGCAGCGTCATCCCTACGAACAGGACTAGCGGAGGCTACGAGCAGTACTTC; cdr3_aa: CSVIPTNRTSGGYEQYF
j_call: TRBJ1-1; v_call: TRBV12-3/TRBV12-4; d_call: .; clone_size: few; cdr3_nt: TGTGCCAGCAACCGTGGGGGGAACACTGAAGCTTTCTTT; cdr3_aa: CASNRGGNTEAFF
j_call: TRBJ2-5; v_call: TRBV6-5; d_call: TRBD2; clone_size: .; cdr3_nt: TGTGCCAGCGGCGAAGCAGGACTAGCGGGCGGAGAGACCCAGTACTTC; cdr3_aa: CASGEAGLAGGETQYF
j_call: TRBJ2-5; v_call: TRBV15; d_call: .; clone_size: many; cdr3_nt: TGTGCCACCAGCAGAGATAAGGGGGATCAAGAGACCCAGTACTTC; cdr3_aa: CATSRDKGDQETQYF
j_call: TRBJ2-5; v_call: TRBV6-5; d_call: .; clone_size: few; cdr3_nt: TGTGCCAGCAGTTACAACGCCGAAGAGACCCAGTACTTC; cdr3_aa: CASSYNAEETQYF
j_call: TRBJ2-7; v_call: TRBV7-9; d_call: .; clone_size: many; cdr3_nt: TGTGCCAGCAGCCGCATAGGGTCCTACGAGCAGTACTTC; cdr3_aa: CASSRIGSYEQYF
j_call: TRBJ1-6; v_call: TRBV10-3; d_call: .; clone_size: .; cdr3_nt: TGTGCCATCAGTGAATGGACAGTTAATTCACCCCTCCACTTT; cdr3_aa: CAISEWTVNSPLHF
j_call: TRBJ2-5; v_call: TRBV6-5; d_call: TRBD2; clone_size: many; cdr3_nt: TGTGCCAGCACCGGGAGGTCTGAGACCCAGTACTTC; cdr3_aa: CASTGRSETQYF
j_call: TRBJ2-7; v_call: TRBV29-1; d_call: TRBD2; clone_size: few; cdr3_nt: TGCAGCAGTGCCACTAGCGGAGACTACGAGCAGTACTTC; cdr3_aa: CSSATSGDYEQYF
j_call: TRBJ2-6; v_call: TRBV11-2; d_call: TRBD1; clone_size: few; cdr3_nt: TGTGCCAGCAGCCAGGGACAGGGAAACTTTGGGGCCAACGTCCTGACTTTC; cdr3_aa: CASSQGQGNFGANVLTF
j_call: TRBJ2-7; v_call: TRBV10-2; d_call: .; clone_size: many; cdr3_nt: TGCGCCAGCAGTCCGGCGGATACCTACGAGCAGTACTTC; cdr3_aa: CASSPADTYEQYF
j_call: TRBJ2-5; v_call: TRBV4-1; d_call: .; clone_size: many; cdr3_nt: TGCGCCAGCAGCCGAGGACTTCTCTCCGGGGAGACCCAGTACTTC; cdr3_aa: CASSRGLLSGETQYF
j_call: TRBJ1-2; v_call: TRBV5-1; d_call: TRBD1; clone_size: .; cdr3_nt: TGCGCCAGCAGCACGAGGACAGGGGCCATTAACTATGGCTACACCTTC; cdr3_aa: CASSTRTGAINYGYTF
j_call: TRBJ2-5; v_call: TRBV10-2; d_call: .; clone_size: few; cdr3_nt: TGCGCCAGCCGGCCCGGGCGGGGAGGTAGAGAGACCCAGTACTTC; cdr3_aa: CASRPGRGGRETQYF
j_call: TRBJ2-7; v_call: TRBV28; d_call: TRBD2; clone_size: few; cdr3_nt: TGTGCCAGCAGTTCTCGGACTAGCGGGACCTACGAGCAGTACTTC; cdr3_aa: CASSSRTSGTYEQYF
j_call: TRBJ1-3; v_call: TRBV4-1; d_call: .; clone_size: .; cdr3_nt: TGCGCCAGCAGCCAAGAAAGGGGACGAAACACCATATATTTT; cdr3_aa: CASSQERGRNTIYF
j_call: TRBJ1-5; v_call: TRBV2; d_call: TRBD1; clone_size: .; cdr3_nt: TGTGCCAGCAGTTTATACAGGGGCGGGCAGCCCCAGCATTTT; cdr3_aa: CASSLYRGGQPQHF
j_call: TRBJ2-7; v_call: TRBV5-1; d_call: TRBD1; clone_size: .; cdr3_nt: TGCGCCAGCAGTGGGGTGGAGACAGGGGCCTACGAGCAGTACTTC; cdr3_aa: CASSGVETGAYEQYF
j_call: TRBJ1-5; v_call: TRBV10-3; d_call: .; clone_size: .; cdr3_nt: TGTGCCAGCAGTTTATTGGCTTTCCAGCCCCAGCATTTT; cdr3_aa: CASSLLAFQPQHF
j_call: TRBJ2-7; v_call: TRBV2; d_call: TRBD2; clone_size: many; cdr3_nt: TGTGCCAGCAGCTACCAGACTAGCGGGAGAGGCGAGCAGTACTTC; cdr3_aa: CASSYQTSGRGEQYF
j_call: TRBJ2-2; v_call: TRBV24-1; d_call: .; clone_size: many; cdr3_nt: TGTGCCACCAGTGATCCCCAACGGAACACCGGGGAGCTGTTTTTT; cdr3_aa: CATSDPQRNTGELFF
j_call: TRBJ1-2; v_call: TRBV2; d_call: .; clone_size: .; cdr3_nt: TGTGCTTGGGTCCGGGGGGACTATGGCTACACCTTC; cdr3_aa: CAWVRGDYGYTF
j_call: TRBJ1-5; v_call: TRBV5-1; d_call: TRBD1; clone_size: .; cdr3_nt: TGCGCCAGCAGGCGTACAGGGGGCGTCGATCAGCCCCAGCATTTT; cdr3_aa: CASRRTGGVDQPQHF
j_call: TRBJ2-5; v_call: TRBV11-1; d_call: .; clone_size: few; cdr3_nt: TGTGCCAGCAGCCCCAGTCTAGGCCGGGCTTCCCAAGAGACCCAGTACTTC; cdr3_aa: CASSPSLGRASQETQYF
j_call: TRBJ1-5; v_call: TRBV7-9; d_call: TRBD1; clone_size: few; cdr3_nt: TGTGCCAGCAGTGGCCGGACAGGGACCAATCAGCCCCAGCATTTT; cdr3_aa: CASSGRTGTNQPQHF
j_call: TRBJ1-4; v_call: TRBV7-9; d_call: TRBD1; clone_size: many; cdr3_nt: TGTGCCAGCAGCTTAGCGGGCAGGGGGAATGAAAAACTGTTTTTT; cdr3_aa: CASSLAGRGNEKLFF
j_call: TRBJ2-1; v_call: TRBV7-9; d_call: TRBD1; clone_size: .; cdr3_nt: TGTGCCAGCAGCAGCGACAGGGTGGCTATTCATGAGCAGTTCTTC; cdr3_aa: CASSSDRVAIHEQFF
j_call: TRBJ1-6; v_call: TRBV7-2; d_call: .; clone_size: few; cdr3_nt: TGTGCCAGCAGCCATCCCGCGGGGCAGCCGGCGGGGAATTCACCCCTCCACTTT; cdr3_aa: CASSHPAGQPAGNSPLHF
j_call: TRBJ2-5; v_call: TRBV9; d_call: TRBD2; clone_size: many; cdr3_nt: TGTGCCAGCAGCGGTAGCGGGGGGGCCGGTGAGACCCAGTACTTC; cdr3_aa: CASSGSGGAGETQYF